Listed below are T cell receptor beta chains from one sample, sequenced in a study of cytomegalovirus exposure and HLA in healthy donors. TCRdb keeps only in-frame clones here, not all; method: immunoSEQ multiplex PCR. The sample has around 200,000 clones; roughly 80% are singletons. Sequencing was done on a sample of PBMCs. The origin of the receptors is a man in his forties or fifties in good health and CMV-seronegative. Both conserved end residues are part of each CDR3. D genes are given only for firm matches. Expanded clones get a size class; other rows say once, few or many, or leave the size out.

TRBJ2-1 TRBV7-2 TRBD2 NA CASSLKPTSGSVNEQFF TGTGCCAGCAGCTTAAAACCAACTAGCGGGAGCGTCAATGAGCAGTTCTTC
TRBJ1-2 TRBV19 NA NA CASSPRPTDRAHGYTF TGTGCCAGTAGTCCTCGACCGACAGATAGGGCACATGGCTACACCTTC
TRBJ2-3 TRBV5-4 TRBD2 NA CASNPLAGGPDTQYF TGTGCCAGCAACCCACTAGCGGGGGGCCCAGATACGCAGTATTTT
TRBJ2-7 TRBV4-1 TRBD1 NA CASSRRQGADEQYF TGCGCCAGCAGCCGTCGACAGGGTGCTGACGAGCAGTACTTC
TRBJ2-2 TRBV6-5 NA NA CASSYSQTGELFF TGTGCCAGCAGTTATTCCCAGACCGGGGAGCTGTTTTTT
TRBJ1-1 TRBV19 TRBD1 NA CASSIGRQGFEAFF TGTGCCAGTAGTATAGGGCGACAGGGGTTTGAAGCTTTCTTT
TRBJ2-1 TRBV9 NA NA CASSATGYNEQFF TGTGCCAGCAGCGCGACAGGTTACAATGAACAGTTCTTC
TRBJ1-1 TRBV6-1 NA once CASSERQGTEAFF TGTGCCAGCAGTGAACGGCAGGGGACTGAAGCTTTCTTT
TRBJ2-5 TRBV6-1 NA once CACIRVQQETQYF TGTGCCTGTATCAGGGTACAGCAAGAGACCCAGTACTTC
TRBJ1-5 TRBV6-6 TRBD1 NA CAGSYLTGTQPQHF TGTGCCGGCAGTTACTTGACAGGGACTCAGCCCCAGCATTTT
TRBJ2-1 TRBV11-3 TRBD1 NA CASSLRTGAYNEQFF TGTGCCAGCAGCCTGCGGACAGGGGCCTACAATGAGCAGTTCTTC
TRBJ1-2 TRBV28 NA few CASSLRGIGGYTF TGTGCCAGCAGTCTCAGGGGTATCGGTGGCTACACCTTC
TRBJ2-5 TRBV7-3 NA NA CASSLISGTQETQYF TGTGCCAGCAGCTTAATCTCGGGAACCCAAGAGACCCAGTACTTC
TRBJ2-5 TRBV5-1 NA once CASSYQGFRETQYF TGCGCCAGCAGCTACCAGGGGTTCCGGGAGACCCAGTACTTC
TRBJ1-4 TRBV5-1 TRBD1 NA CASSPGQGAPNEKLFF TGCGCCAGCAGCCCCGGACAGGGGGCACCTAATGAAAAACTGTTTTTT
TRBJ2-7 TRBV5-1 NA NA CASSPGQIYEQYF TGCGCCAGCAGCCCCGGACAGATCTACGAGCAGTACTTC
TRBJ2-2 TRBV7-2 NA NA CASSLALAATNTGELFF TGTGCCAGCAGCTTAGCCTTAGCGGCCACGAACACCGGGGAGCTGTTTTTT
TRBJ1-2 TRBV19 NA NA CATARGGNYGYTF TGTGCCACTGCACGCGGGGGGAACTATGGCTACACCTTC
TRBJ1-2 TRBV19 NA NA CASSTRQDLYGYTF TGTGCCAGTAGTACACGACAGGACCTCTATGGCTACACCTTC
TRBJ2-2 TRBV7-3 NA NA CASSLRGGDTGELFF TGTGCCAGCAGCCTTAGGGGCGGAGACACCGGGGAGCTGTTTTTT
TRBJ1-5 TRBV6-5 TRBD1 few CASRAGQGNQPQHF TGTGCCAGCAGGGCTGGACAGGGAAATCAGCCCCAGCATTTT
TRBJ1-1 TRBV10-3 TRBD1 NA CATNRGLNTEAFF TGTGCCACCAACAGGGGGCTGAACACTGAAGCTTTCTTT
TRBJ2-5 TRBV6-5 NA NA CASSDSGLRETQYF TGTGCCAGCAGTGACTCGGGCCTCCGAGAGACCCAGTACTTC
TRBJ2-7 TRBV2 TRBD1 once CASSEMGQRAYEQYF TGTGCCAGCAGTGAAATGGGACAGCGTGCCTACGAGCAGTACTTC
TRBJ2-7 TRBV7-2 TRBD1 NA CASSPRGQGGDEQYF TGTGCCAGCAGCCCCCGGGGACAGGGAGGCGACGAGCAGTACTTC
TRBJ2-4 TRBV6-6 TRBD2 NA CASSSLAEKAKNIQYF TGTGCCAGCAGTTCTCTAGCGGAGAAAGCCAAAAACATTCAGTACTTC
TRBJ2-1 TRBV7-3 NA NA CASSKLDRNEQFF TGTGCCAGCAGCAAACTAGATCGCAATGAGCAGTTCTTC
TRBJ1-2 TRBV7-9 TRBD1 NA CASSLKTGEFGYTF TGTGCCAGCAGCTTAAAAACAGGGGAGTTTGGCTACACCTTC
TRBJ1-1 TRBV11-2 NA NA CASSLGGRQMNTEAFF TGTGCCAGCAGCTTAGGTGGCAGACAGATGAACACTGAAGCTTTCTTT
TRBJ2-7 TRBV13 NA few CASSPRTHHYEQYF TGTGCCAGCAGCCCGAGGACTCACCACTACGAGCAGTACTTC
TRBJ1-6 TRBV27 TRBD1 NA CASSHRSRQGAYNSPLHF TGTGCCAGCAGCCATAGAAGTAGACAGGGAGCCTATAATTCACCCCTCCACTTT
TRBJ1-6 TRBV6-6 NA NA CASSYREKGINF TGTGCCAGCAGTTACAGGGAGAAGGGCATCAACTTT
TRBJ2-2 TRBV28 TRBD2 NA CASSASGIGTGELFF TGTGCCAGCAGCGCAAGCGGGATAGGGACCGGGGAGCTGTTTTTT
TRBJ1-4 TRBV28 TRBD1 NA CASSWDRKIEKLFF TGTGCCAGCAGCTGGGACAGGAAGATCGAAAAACTGTTTTTT
TRBJ1-1 TRBV5-4 NA NA CASSRPAQGMNTEAFF TGTGCCAGCAGCCGACCCGCCCAGGGCATGAACACTGAAGCTTTCTTT
TRBJ2-7 TRBV4-2 TRBD1 NA CASSQEGTGGSYEQYF TGTGCCAGCAGCCAAGAAGGGACAGGGGGCTCCTACGAGCAGTACTTC
TRBJ1-2 TRBV5-3 TRBD1 NA CARSTRRTGEDYGYTF TGTGCCAGAAGCACCAGACGGACAGGGGAAGACTATGGCTACACCTTC
TRBJ2-5 TRBV7-3 NA NA CASSSTSSQGFETQYF TGTGCCAGCAGCTCGACGTCGAGCCAGGGATTTGAGACCCAGTACTTC
TRBJ2-7 TRBV7-6 TRBD2 NA CASSSLAGANHEQYF TGTGCCAGCAGCTCCCTAGCGGGAGCTAACCACGAGCAGTACTTC
TRBJ1-2 TRBV2 NA NA CASNTDQGRYGYTF TGTGCCAGCAATACGGACCAGGGGCGCTATGGCTACACCTTC
TRBJ1-1 TRBV6-6 TRBD1 NA CATIINRGRSAFF TGTGCCACCATAATAAACAGGGGGCGGAGTGCTTTCTTT
TRBJ2-7 TRBV5-6 NA NA CASSSRGVPYEQYF TGTGCCAGCAGCTCGAGAGGTGTCCCCTACGAGCAGTACTTC
TRBJ1-2 TRBV7-2 NA NA CASSPQGYAGYTF TGTGCCAGCAGCCCACAGGGCTATGCGGGCTACACCTTC
TRBJ1-5 TRBV6-6 NA NA CASSRTFGGGQPQHF TGTGCCAGCAGTAGAACTTTCGGGGGTGGGCAGCCCCAGCATTTT
TRBJ1-3 TRBV18 NA NA CASSRTGNPGNTIYF TGTGCCAGCTCACGAACAGGGAACCCTGGAAACACCATATATTTT
TRBJ2-7 TRBV7-2 TRBD2 NA CASSLAGLAVRGEQYF TGTGCCAGCAGCTTAGCAGGGCTAGCGGTTCGGGGCGAGCAGTACTTC
TRBJ1-2 TRBV5-5 TRBD1 NA CASSFSQGASGYTF TGTGCCAGCAGCTTTAGCCAGGGGGCGAGTGGCTACACCTTC
TRBJ2-2 TRBV6-5 NA NA CASSQTSPNTGELFF TGTGCCAGCAGCCAAACTAGCCCGAACACCGGGGAGCTGTTTTTT
TRBJ1-5 TRBV27 NA once CASSLLGGRVNQPQHF TGTGCCAGCAGTTTATTGGGGGGGCGAGTCAATCAGCCCCAGCATTTT
TRBJ2-5 TRBV7-2 TRBD1 once CASSFNRGQGETQYF TGTGCCAGCAGCTTTAATAGGGGGCAGGGCGAGACCCAGTACTTC
TRBJ1-4 TRBV30 NA NA CAWSGTGLLNEKLFF TGTGCCTGGAGTGGCACAGGGCTGCTTAATGAAAAACTGTTTTTT
TRBJ2-5 TRBV5-4 TRBD1 NA CASSLADRAGGETQYF TGTGCCAGCAGCTTGGCTGATAGGGCAGGGGGAGAGACCCAGTACTTC
TRBJ1-5 TRBV18 NA NA CASSPRQGYQPQHF TGTGCCAGCTCACCAAGGCAGGGGTATCAGCCCCAGCATTTT
TRBJ2-1 TRBV7-2 TRBD2 NA CASSVGIAGGHLEQFF TGTGCCAGCAGCGTAGGAATAGCGGGAGGGCATCTTGAGCAGTTCTTC
TRBJ2-7 TRBV5-8 NA NA CASTHTGSSSYEQYF TGTGCCAGCACCCATACAGGATCGAGCTCCTACGAGCAGTACTTC
TRBJ1-2 TRBV5-5 TRBD1 NA CASSLVVGQDGYTF TGTGCCAGCAGCTTGGTAGTAGGACAGGATGGCTACACCTTC
TRBJ2-7 TRBV10-3 NA NA CAISTGQPYEQYF TGTGCCATCAGTACAGGGCAGCCCTACGAGCAGTACTTC
TRBJ2-6 TRBV5-8 NA NA CASSYLGGALLRANVLTF TGTGCCAGCAGTTACTTGGGGGGGGCTCTCCTTAGGGCCAACGTCCTGACTTTC
TRBJ2-5 TRBV7-6 NA NA CASSLGPAETQYF TGTGCCAGCAGCTTAGGTCCAGCGGAGACCCAGTACTTC
TRBJ2-2 TRBV7-2 NA once CASSLDYRRETGELFF TGTGCCAGCAGCTTAGACTATAGGCGCGAAACCGGGGAGCTGTTTTTT